This TCR beta chain was sequenced during a study of blood T cell repertoires in COVID-19. The CDR3 has 15 residues. V shed 0 bases and J 7 bases; nucleotides not matched to a gene: 6. Germline-derived CDR1 and CDR2 are MNHEY and SVGEGT. Clones were read by immunoSEQ multiplex PCR, and TCRdb kept only the in-frame ones, dropping some. The table has 200,000 to 250,000 clones, roughly 88% seen once. The chain is built from TRBV6-2 or TRBV6-3 and TRBJ2-7; 10 bases line up with TRBD1. The TCR originated in a woman aged 45-65 years with acute COVID-19. The sequenced material came from PBMCs or T cells enriched from blood (not recorded which). In DNA, the CDR3 is TGTGCCAGCAGTTACTCCGGGACAGGGGTGGAGGAGCAGTACTTC. Protein sequence: CASSYSGTGVEEQYF.